Shown below are 8 T cell receptor beta chains from a single sample sequenced in a study of post-analysis software for immune sequencing data (dated by TCRdb to the mid-2010s). The antigens for these receptors are not known. Libraries came from PCR. Sequencer: Illumina HiSeq 2500. Unique molecular identifiers were incorporated into TCR beta cDNA libraries to reduce PCR and sequencing biases. The public sequencing data were trimmed at Q25 with fastp and processed into clonotypes with MiXCR by TCRdb, which kept only in-frame beta chains. Every entry covers one CDR3 protein and lists the most common genes and DNA from its rows. This sample lists roughly 170,000 distinct CDR3 sequences; approximately 31% were detected once. The ten top clones hold less than 1.6% of the sample. The full study reports these points: Patients showed significantly higher frequencies than controls for roughly five TRBV segments, among them TRBV5-6, TRBV5-1 and TRBV20-1.

The sample was blood. These receptors were taken from a girl between 5 and 17 years old with multiple sclerosis.

The J gene is TRBJ2-2, the V gene TRBV7-2, with unresolved D. Germline values: CDR1 SGHTA, CDR2 FQGNSA. Between the trimmed V and J ends, which lost 1 base and 5 bases, there was a span of 8 bases. CDR3 length: 14 amino acids. The CDR3 region has the DNA TGTGCCAGCAGCTTAGTCAGAAGAACCGGGGAGCTGTTTTTT. Residues: CASSLVRRTGELFF.

The chain uses TRBV12-3 or TRBV12-4 and TRBJ2-5; D call uncertain. V was clipped by 5 bases and J by 5 bases, with 15 bases between them. The CDR3 length is 14 residues. In DNA form, the CDR3 reads TGTGCCAGCAGTCCGGGTGTCGGGTCGGAGACCCAGTACTTC. Its protein product is CASSPGVGSETQYF.

Ten or more counts support this clonotype. The CDR3 coding sequence is TGCAGTGCTGACAGGAGGAACACTGAAGCTTTCTTT. Encoded protein: CSADRRNTEAFF. The V call is TRBV20-1, the J call TRBJ1-1, with D possibly being TRBD1 (6 bases). Germline CDR1 DFQATT, CDR2 SNEGSKA (reference sequence). V lost 5 bases and J lost 1, with 8 bases in between. The CDR3 consists of 12 residues.

This chain's CDR3 is CASRQGGGGEKLFF. The CDR3 DNA follows: TGTGCCAGCAGACAGGGCGGGGGAGGTGAAAAACTGTTTTTT. This chain links TRBV6-5 with TRBJ1-4; possibly TRBD1 for D (6 bases). V gave up 6 bases and J gave up 7 bases, with 15 bases separating them. The CDR3 loop spans 14 amino acids. Germline V gives CDR1 MNHEY, CDR2 SVGAGI.

The rearrangement links TRBV11-2 to TRBJ1-2; 8 bases agree with TRBD1. The CDR3 loop spans 19 amino acids. Germline CDR1 SGHAT, CDR2 FQNNGV. With V trimmed by 4 bases and J by 8 bases, 24 bases remained unmatched. DNA of the CDR3: TGTGCCAGCAGCTCCGTTCTAAGGGCAGGGGGCGTCTTCTCCGAAGGCTACACCTTC. Protein: CASSSVLRAGGVFSEGYTF.

There are many counts of this clonotype. The CDR3 sequence: CASTWGQGRRNEQFF. CDR3 coding DNA: TGTGCCAGCACCTGGGGACAGGGGAGACGCAATGAGCAGTTCTTC. V and J are TRBV7-6 and TRBJ2-1, with 10 bases identical to TRBD1. This CDR3 region has 15 residues. Germline V CDR1 and CDR2: SGHVS, FNYEAQ. Trimming at V came to 7 bases and at J to 6 bases, leaving 9 bases not matched to a gene.

This clonotype was seen at least ten times. This chain uses TRBV20-1 with TRBJ1-2; 11 nucleotides align to TRBD1. The germline V gene has CDR1 DFQATT and CDR2 SNEGSKA (reference sequence). This CDR3 region has 14 residues. V was pared by 6 bases and J by 8 bases, with 11 bases of the junction left unmatched. The CDR3 sequence: CSAAGTGGYVGYTF. In DNA form, the CDR3 reads TGCAGTGCAGCTGGGACAGGGGGTTATGTAGGCTACACCTTC.

As for this clonotype: It may be a read error: a sequence one base away is much more abundant. The chain employs TRBV7-2 and TRBJ1-2, with D uncertain. V was trimmed by 3 bases and J by 6 bases, leaving 8 bases between them. CDR3 length: 12 residues. Germline-derived CDR1 and CDR2 are SGHTA and FQGNSA. CDR3 coding DNA: TGTGCCAGCAGCTTCGGTGACCATGGCTACACCTTC. Amino acids: CASSFGDHGYTF.